This is a list of T cell receptor beta chains from one sample in a study of low-dose radiotherapy and immunotherapy resistance in tumors. TCRdb itself ran the reads through MiXCR, one entry per CDR3 protein. In the table there are tens of thousands of distinct CDR3 sequences, 15% to 20% of which are singletons. This sample comprised PBMCs, obtained before treatment. These receptors originate from a male donor with prostate cancer. Both conserved end residues are part of each CDR3. Each record gives: J gene, V gene, CDR3 length, D gene, clone size, CDR3 protein, CDR3 DNA. The D gene is left open where the match is weak. Part of the rows lack a size; the others show once, few, many or a class for expanded clones.

j_gene: TRBJ2-3; v_gene: TRBV7-2; len: 15; d_gene: .; abundance: many; CDR3aa: CASSLNTPATDTQYF; CDR3nt: TGTGCCAGCAGCTTAAACACCCCAGCTACAGATACGCAGTATTTT
j_gene: TRBJ1-1; v_gene: TRBV5-1; len: 13; d_gene: .; abundance: once; CDR3aa: CASSSGQVDEAFF; CDR3nt: TGCGCCAGCAGCTCGGGCCAGGTAGATGAAGCTTTCTTT
j_gene: TRBJ1-4; v_gene: TRBV11-2; len: 18; d_gene: .; abundance: few; CDR3aa: CASSRMGHLATNEKLFFF; CDR3nt: .
j_gene: TRBJ2-2; v_gene: TRBV11-2; len: 17; d_gene: TRBD1; abundance: .; CDR3aa: CASSLSSQGVNTGELFF; CDR3nt: TGTGCCAGCAGCTTATCCTCGCAGGGGGTGAACACCGGGGAGCTGTTTTTT
j_gene: TRBJ2-3; v_gene: TRBV5-1; len: 15; d_gene: .; abundance: .; CDR3aa: CASNVGGPSTDTQYF; CDR3nt: TGCGCCAGCAACGTTGGAGGGCCGAGCACAGATACGCAGTATTTT
j_gene: TRBJ2-5; v_gene: TRBV7-2; len: 14; d_gene: TRBD1; abundance: many; CDR3aa: CASSLGAGGETQYF; CDR3nt: TGTGCCAGCAGCTTAGGAGCAGGGGGTGAGACCCAGTACTTC
j_gene: TRBJ2-4; v_gene: TRBV12-3/TRBV12-4; len: 17; d_gene: TRBD2; abundance: many; CDR3aa: CASSSGLAGKAKNIQYF; CDR3nt: TGTGCCAGCAGTTCCGGACTAGCGGGGAAAGCCAAAAACATTCAGTACTTC
j_gene: TRBJ2-1; v_gene: TRBV11-2; len: 16; d_gene: TRBD2; abundance: many; CDR3aa: CASSLERGGSYNEQFF; CDR3nt: TGTGCCAGCAGCTTAGAGCGGGGGGGCTCCTACAATGAGCAGTTCTTC
j_gene: TRBJ2-1; v_gene: TRBV19; len: 14; d_gene: TRBD2; abundance: many; CDR3aa: CASSMGLADNEQFF; CDR3nt: TGTGCCAGTAGTATGGGACTAGCGGACAATGAGCAGTTCTTC
j_gene: TRBJ1-6; v_gene: TRBV12-5; len: 19; d_gene: TRBD1; abundance: many; CDR3aa: CASGLVLFPPTGENSPLHF; CDR3nt: TGTGCTAGTGGTTTGGTACTCTTCCCCCCCACAGGGGAAAATTCACCCCTCCACTTT
j_gene: TRBJ2-5; v_gene: TRBV12-3/TRBV12-4; len: 15; d_gene: .; abundance: many; CDR3aa: CASSLARGEQETQYF; CDR3nt: TGTGCCAGCAGTTTAGCAAGGGGGGAACAAGAGACCCAGTACTTC
j_gene: TRBJ1-2; v_gene: TRBV5-1; len: 14; d_gene: TRBD1; abundance: many; CDR3aa: CASSLGLGGGGYTF; CDR3nt: TGCGCCAGCAGCTTGGGCTTAGGGGGCGGTGGCTACACCTTC
j_gene: TRBJ2-2; v_gene: TRBV19; len: 13; d_gene: .; abundance: .; CDR3aa: CASSRSVSGELFF; CDR3nt: TGTGCCAGTAGTCGTTCAGTATCCGGGGAGCTGTTTTTT
j_gene: TRBJ2-3; v_gene: TRBV5-1; len: 17; d_gene: TRBD1; abundance: many; CDR3aa: CASSFGVGQGGTDTQYF; CDR3nt: TGCGCCAGCAGCTTCGGTGTGGGACAGGGGGGCACAGATACGCAGTATTTT
j_gene: TRBJ2-5; v_gene: TRBV2; len: 14; d_gene: .; abundance: many; CDR3aa: CASTERQAQETQYF; CDR3nt: TGTGCCAGCACCGAAAGACAGGCTCAAGAGACCCAGTACTTC
j_gene: TRBJ2-5; v_gene: TRBV7-2; len: 13; d_gene: .; abundance: many; CDR3aa: CASSTDLQETQYF; CDR3nt: TGTGCCAGCTCCACAGATCTCCAAGAGACCCAGTACTTC
j_gene: TRBJ2-3; v_gene: TRBV25-1; len: 12; d_gene: .; abundance: few; CDR3aa: CARKRATDTQYF; CDR3nt: TGTGCCAGGAAACGAGCAACAGATACGCAGTATTTT
j_gene: TRBJ2-1; v_gene: TRBV9; len: 16; d_gene: .; abundance: .; CDR3aa: CTSSVHSRISYNEQFF; CDR3nt: TGTACCAGCAGCGTGCATTCCCGCATCTCCTACAATGAGCAGTTCTTC
j_gene: TRBJ1-1; v_gene: TRBV20-1; len: 12; d_gene: .; abundance: many; CDR3aa: CSASGPTREAFF; CDR3nt: TGCAGTGCTAGTGGCCCTACAAGGGAAGCTTTCTTT
j_gene: TRBJ2-5; v_gene: TRBV14; len: 16; d_gene: .; abundance: many; CDR3aa: CASSQQGESKQETQYF; CDR3nt: TGTGCCAGCAGCCAACAAGGAGAGTCGAAACAAGAGACCCAGTACTTC
j_gene: TRBJ2-5; v_gene: TRBV2; len: 15; d_gene: .; abundance: many; CDR3aa: CASSEARALQETQYF; CDR3nt: TGTGCCAGCAGTGAAGCAAGGGCATTGCAAGAGACCCAGTACTTC
j_gene: TRBJ2-5; v_gene: TRBV29-1; len: 13; d_gene: .; abundance: .; CDR3aa: CSAQPRGGETQYF; CDR3nt: TGCAGCGCCCAACCGAGGGGGGGGGAGACCCAGTACTTC
j_gene: TRBJ2-3; v_gene: TRBV20-1; len: 15; d_gene: TRBD2; abundance: .; CDR3aa: CSAGHGLAGTDTQYF; CDR3nt: TGCAGTGCTGGCCACGGCCTAGCGGGCACAGATACGCAGTATTTT
j_gene: TRBJ2-1; v_gene: TRBV5-4; len: 12; d_gene: .; abundance: many; CDR3aa: CASSPDRNEQFF; CDR3nt: TGTGCCAGCAGCCCAGACAGGAATGAGCAGTTCTTC
j_gene: TRBJ1-3; v_gene: TRBV28; len: 13; d_gene: .; abundance: .; CDR3aa: CASSQLGGNTIYF; CDR3nt: TGTGCCAGCAGCCAATTGGGGGGAAACACCATATATTTT
j_gene: TRBJ2-7; v_gene: TRBV11-2; len: 13; d_gene: TRBD2; abundance: many; CDR3aa: CASSGPGGGEQYF; CDR3nt: TGTGCCAGCAGCGGGCCGGGGGGGGGCGAGCAGTACTTC
j_gene: TRBJ1-5; v_gene: TRBV28; len: 14; d_gene: .; abundance: .; CDR3aa: CASRLSTGNQPQHF; CDR3nt: TGTGCCAGCAGATTATCGACAGGCAATCAGCCCCAGCATTTT
j_gene: TRBJ2-1; v_gene: TRBV12-5; len: 18; d_gene: .; abundance: many; CDR3aa: CASGLVTPPGGSYNEQFF; CDR3nt: TGTGCTAGTGGTTTGGTGACACCACCTGGGGGCTCCTACAATGAGCAGTTCTTC
j_gene: TRBJ1-1; v_gene: TRBV2; len: 13; d_gene: .; abundance: many; CDR3aa: CASSELENTEAFF; CDR3nt: TGTGCCAGCAGTGAATTGGAGAACACTGAAGCTTTCTTT
j_gene: TRBJ1-5; v_gene: TRBV15; len: 15; d_gene: .; abundance: many; CDR3aa: CATSRDSAVGQPQHF; CDR3nt: TGTGCCACCAGCAGAGATAGCGCAGTGGGTCAGCCCCAGCATTTT
j_gene: TRBJ1-5; v_gene: TRBV20-1; len: 13; d_gene: .; abundance: many; CDR3aa: CSASPGGGQPQHF; CDR3nt: TGCAGTGCTAGTCCGGGGGGCGGTCAGCCCCAGCATTTT
j_gene: TRBJ2-3; v_gene: TRBV20-1; len: 14; d_gene: TRBD2; abundance: many; CDR3aa: CSAPGAGTADTQYF; CDR3nt: TGCAGTGCCCCCGGAGCGGGGACGGCAGATACGCAGTATTTT
j_gene: TRBJ2-5; v_gene: TRBV10-3; len: 15; d_gene: .; abundance: .; CDR3aa: CAISVVGGAQETQYF; CDR3nt: TGTGCCATCAGTGTCGTGGGGGGCGCACAAGAGACCCAGTACTTC
j_gene: TRBJ2-5; v_gene: TRBV6-6; len: 14; d_gene: TRBD2; abundance: many; CDR3aa: CASRPSGGEETQYF; CDR3nt: TGTGCCAGCAGACCTAGCGGGGGGGAAGAGACCCAGTACTTC
j_gene: TRBJ1-1; v_gene: TRBV28; len: 13; d_gene: .; abundance: many; CDR3aa: CASSTPGGTEAFF; CDR3nt: TGTGCCAGCAGCACCCCGGGGGGCACTGAAGCTTTCTTT
j_gene: TRBJ2-1; v_gene: TRBV30; len: 12; d_gene: .; abundance: many; CDR3aa: CAWSVLGNEQFF; CDR3nt: TGTGCCTGGAGTGTACTGGGGAATGAGCAGTTCTTC
j_gene: TRBJ2-7; v_gene: TRBV7-8; len: 16; d_gene: .; abundance: few; CDR3aa: CASSLVVGAHPYEQYF; CDR3nt: TGTGCCAGCAGCTTAGTCGTGGGGGCCCATCCCTACGAGCAGTACTTC
j_gene: TRBJ2-5; v_gene: TRBV7-2; len: 16; d_gene: TRBD2; abundance: many; CDR3aa: CASSLVAGRGGETQYF; CDR3nt: TGTGCCAGCAGCTTAGTCGCTGGGCGGGGAGGGGAGACCCAGTACTTC
j_gene: TRBJ2-5; v_gene: TRBV3-1; len: 15; d_gene: .; abundance: many; CDR3aa: CASSQAGPGGETQYF; CDR3nt: TGTGCCAGCAGCCAAGCCGGACCAGGAGGAGAGACCCAGTACTTC
j_gene: TRBJ2-1; v_gene: TRBV4-2; len: 14; d_gene: .; abundance: .; CDR3aa: CASSQDPLATEQFF; CDR3nt: TGTGCCAGCAGCCAAGACCCGCTAGCGACTGAGCAGTTCTTC
j_gene: TRBJ2-5; v_gene: TRBV3-1; len: 17; d_gene: TRBD2; abundance: many; CDR3aa: CASSQALGGGALETQYF; CDR3nt: TGTGCCAGCAGCCAGGCGTTGGGCGGGGGGGCCTTGGAGACCCAGTACTTC
j_gene: TRBJ2-3; v_gene: TRBV20-1; len: 15; d_gene: TRBD2; abundance: many; CDR3aa: CSAPGDLAGTDTQYF; CDR3nt: TGCAGTGCCCCCGGGGATCTAGCGGGGACAGATACGCAGTATTTT
j_gene: TRBJ2-7; v_gene: TRBV19; len: 15; d_gene: .; abundance: many; CDR3aa: CASSIGDPMAYEQYF; CDR3nt: TGTGCCAGTAGTATAGGCGACCCGATGGCGTACGAGCAGTACTTC
j_gene: TRBJ1-4; v_gene: TRBV15; len: 14; d_gene: .; abundance: many; CDR3aa: CATSTPSGFEKLFF; CDR3nt: TGTGCCACCAGCACCCCGTCAGGGTTTGAAAAACTGTTTTTT
j_gene: TRBJ1-5; v_gene: TRBV30; len: 15; d_gene: TRBD1; abundance: many; CDR3aa: CAWSYGQGRYQPQHF; CDR3nt: TGTGCCTGGAGTTACGGACAGGGAAGGTATCAGCCCCAGCATTTT
j_gene: TRBJ2-7; v_gene: TRBV20-1; len: 14; d_gene: .; abundance: many; CDR3aa: CSETHGTQTYEQYF; CDR3nt: TGCAGTGAAACCCACGGGACGCAAACCTACGAGCAGTACTTC
j_gene: TRBJ2-3; v_gene: TRBV6-2/TRBV6-3; len: 14; d_gene: .; abundance: .; CDR3aa: CASRTQQAEDTQYF; CDR3nt: TGTGCCAGCAGGACCCAGCAGGCGGAAGATACGCAGTATTTT
j_gene: TRBJ2-1; v_gene: TRBV23-1; len: 16; d_gene: .; abundance: many; CDR3aa: CASRVPGVRSYNEQFF; CDR3nt: TGCGCCAGCAGGGTACCGGGGGTTCGTTCCTACAATGAGCAGTTCTTC
j_gene: TRBJ1-2; v_gene: TRBV30; len: 13; d_gene: TRBD1; abundance: many; CDR3aa: CAWNLGQDDGYTF; CDR3nt: TGTGCCTGGAACCTGGGACAGGACGACGGCTACACCTTC